One and the same sample provided the 24 T cell receptor beta chains below, sequenced in a study of blood T cell repertoires in COVID-19. Produced via immunoSEQ multiplex PCR; TCRdb's table is partial and in-frame only. The sample records 200,000 to 250,000 clones, 80% being singletons. Sequenced: PBMCs or T cells enriched from blood (not recorded which). These receptors all come from a man aged 25 to 40 with acute COVID-19.

The sample holds a few counts of this clone. Other DNA variants within this sample encode the same CDR3. The rearrangement links TRBV27 to TRBJ1-6; 7 bases fit TRBD1. Germline assignment: CDR1 MNHEY and CDR2 SMNVEV (reference sequence). J gave up 7 bases and V 5 bases, and 5 bases lay outside the gene matches. The CDR3 extends over 14 amino acids. Written as DNA, the CDR3 is TGTGCCAGCAGTCCCGGACAGGAAAATTCACCCCTCCACTTT. Translated, it gives CASSPGQENSPLHF.

This chain uses TRBV7-3 with TRBJ1-1, with 9 bases matching TRBD1. The germline V gene encodes CDR1 SGHTA and CDR2 FQGTGA. Trimming at V came to 5 bases and at J to 9 bases, leaving 4 bases not matched to a gene. This CDR3 region has 12 residues. CDR3 sequence: CASSPGTGKAFF. Written as DNA, the CDR3 is TGTGCCAGCAGCCCTGGGACAGGGAAAGCTTTCTTT.

This chain uses TRBV28 with TRBJ1-3; D not resolved. The germline gives CDR1 MDHEN, CDR2 SYDVKM. V lost 8 bases to trimming and J lost 4 bases, with 21 bases between them. This CDR3 has 16 amino acids. The CDR3: CASLDPGRPGGNTIYF. In nucleotides, the CDR3 is TGTGCCAGCCTCGACCCAGGCAGGCCGGGAGGAAACACCATATATTTT.

With regard to this clone: The same CDR3 arises from other DNA sequences in this sample as well. This chain links TRBV9 with TRBJ1-1; TRBD1 might be the D (6 bases). Germline values: CDR1 SGDLS, CDR2 YYNGEE. Trimming cost V 4 bases and J 4 bases, with 11 bases left between them. This CDR3 is 13 amino acids long. Here the CDR3 reads CASSSQGGTEAFF. CDR3 in DNA: TGTGCCAGCAGCTCACAGGGTGGCACTGAAGCTTTCTTT.

This rearrangement joins TRBV28 to TRBJ2-1; D may be TRBD2 (6 bases). This CDR3 contains 14 residues. V dropped 6 bases and J dropped 6 bases, with 15 bases sitting between them. Germline loops: CDR1 MDHEN, CDR2 SYDVKM. CDR3 nucleotides: TGTGCCAGCAGGGGATCGGGGGTTTTCAATGAGCAGTTCTTC. It translates to CASRGSGVFNEQFF.

This chain links TRBV6-5 with TRBJ2-2, with a weak D call TRBD1 (5 bases). This CDR3 comprises 14 residues. The V end lost 6 bases, the J end lost 9 bases, and 17 bases lay between the germline ends. The V gene's germline CDR1 is MNHEY and CDR2 SVGAGI. The CDR3 reads CASRKIMGQRELFF. CDR3 sequence (DNA): TGTGCCAGCAGAAAAATTATGGGGCAAAGGGAGCTGTTTTTT.

This chain connects TRBV29-1 to TRBJ1-1; TRBD1 might be the D (5 bases). CDR1 SQVTM and CDR2 ANQGSEA come from the germline V gene. The CDR3 totals 14 residues. Trimming left V 8 bases short and J 1 base short, with 17 bases between. CDR3 residues: CSPFYGARNTEAFF. CDR3 coding DNA: TGCAGCCCTTTCTATGGGGCGAGGAACACTGAAGCTTTCTTT.

To note about this clone: A much larger clone differs by one base, so this may be a read error. The J gene is TRBJ2-7, the V gene TRBV19; TRBD1 agrees at 7 bases. CDR3 size: 13 residues. V shed 3 bases, J shed 3 bases, and the junction held 2 bases outside the gene matches. The V gene's germline CDR1 is LNHDA and CDR2 SQIVND (reference sequence). CDR3 in DNA: TGTGCCAGTAGTATGGGACAGATCTACGAGCAGTACTTC. Protein sequence: CASSMGQIYEQYF.

This clone occurred a few times. The chain carries TRBV5-5 and TRBJ2-6; 8 positions match TRBD1. J gave up 1 base and V 4 bases, and 10 bases lay outside the gene matches. The germline CDR1 and CDR2 sequences are SGHKS and YYEKEE (reference sequence). The CDR3 totals 18 residues. CDR3 nucleotide sequence: TGTGCCAGCAGCCGGAATTTGGACAGGGTATCTGGGGCCAACGTCCTGACTTTC. Encoded protein: CASSRNLDRVSGANVLTF.

The V and J genes are TRBV5-1 and TRBJ2-7; possibly TRBD2 for D (5 bases). CDR3 length: 14 amino acids. The ends were cut back, 1 base at V and 0 bases at J, with 8 bases in the middle. Germline lookup yields CDR1 SGHRS and CDR2 YFSETQ. The CDR3 DNA reads as TGCGCCAGCAGCTTGACGGGAAGCTCCTACGAGCAGTACTTC. Translating gives CASSLTGSSYEQYF.

This clone was detected only once. The V and J genes are TRBV11-2 and TRBJ2-7, with D possibly TRBD1 on 6 matching bases. This CDR3 contains 15 residues. V lost 5 bases and J lost 3, with 17 bases in between. From germline, CDR1 is SGHAT and CDR2 FQNNGV. The CDR3: CASSLGQMIVYEQYF. The CDR3 DNA follows: TGTGCCAGCAGCCTCGGACAGATGATTGTCTACGAGCAGTACTTC.

This chain links TRBV7-3 with TRBJ2-3; TRBD2 aligns across 12 bases. Germline CDR1 SGHTA, CDR2 FQGTGA. The CDR3 has 16 residues. J gave up 0 bases and V 4 bases, and 2 bases lay outside the gene matches. In DNA form, the CDR3 reads TGTGCCAGCAGCTCCCTAGCGGGGGGGAGCACAGATACGCAGTATTTT. Translation: CASSSLAGGSTDTQYF.

The CDR3 protein is CASRGTGERIGYTF. The DNA for the CDR3 is TGTGCCAGCAGGGGGACAGGGGAACGGATTGGCTACACCTTC. The chain has TRBV9 and TRBJ1-2; 10 bases match TRBD1. After removal of 5 bases from V and 7 bases from J, the junction contained 8 bases not matched to a gene. Per the germline V gene, CDR1 is SGDLS and CDR2 is YYNGEE. The CDR3 extends over 14 amino acids. The complete variable domain, with remaining parts taken from reference TRBV9 and TRBJ1-2, reads DSGVTQTPKHLITATGQRVTLRCSPRSGDLSVYWYQQSLDQGLQFLIQYYNGEERAKGNILERFSAQQFPDLHSELNLSSLELGDSALYFCASRGTGERIGYTFGSGTRLTVV.

CDR3 nucleotide sequence: TGTGCCAGCAGCTCCCCGGGGGGCTCAACTAATGAAAAACTGTTTTTT. Residues: CASSSPGGSTNEKLFF. The rearrangement uses TRBV11-2 and TRBJ1-4; a weak D match, TRBD1 (6 bases). Germline CDR1 reads SGHAT; CDR2 reads FQNNGV. This CDR3 region has 16 residues. V lost 4 bases and J 0 bases, leaving 12 bases between the germline ends. Full variable domain (rest looked up from reference TRBV11-2 and TRBJ1-4): EAGVAQSPRYKIIEKRQSVAFWCNPISGHATLYWYQQILGQGPKLLIQFQNNGVVDDSQLPKDRFSAERLKGVDSTLKIQPAKLEDSAVYLCASSSPGGSTNEKLFFGSGTQLSVL.

The chain is built from TRBV2 and TRBJ1-2; possibly TRBD1 for D (5 bases). CDR3 length equals 15 residues. V gave up 4 bases and J gave up 4 bases, with 16 bases separating them. In germline, CDR1 is SNHLY, CDR2 FYNNEI. The DNA for the CDR3 is TGTGCCAGCAGTGGGACACCTAGAGGTATCTATGGCTACACCTTC. Protein sequence: CASSGTPRGIYGYTF.

This sequence joins TRBV9 and TRBJ2-1; 14 positions agree with TRBD2. The CDR3 is 17 residues long. The junction had 3 bases not matched to a gene; V was cut back by 1 base and J by 3 bases. CDR1 is SGDLS and CDR2 is YYNGEE in the germline V gene. CDR3 nucleotides: TGTGCCAGCAGCGTAACAGGACTAGCGGGGGGCTACAATGAGCAGTTCTTC. Its protein is CASSVTGLAGGYNEQFF.

The chain couples TRBV29-1 to TRBJ2-7; TRBD1 might be the D (6 bases). V lost 7 bases to trimming and J lost 6 bases, with 22 bases between them. The germline gives CDR1 SQVTM, CDR2 ANQGSEA. The CDR3 contains 14 residues. The chain's CDR3 is CSAQQGYHVGEQYF. The DNA for the CDR3 is TGCAGCGCTCAACAGGGATATCATGTCGGCGAGCAGTACTTC.

V gene TRBV6-5 combines with J gene TRBJ2-7; TRBD2 might be the D (5 bases). V gave up 6 bases and J gave up 1 base, with 13 bases separating them. CDR1 is MNHEY and CDR2 is SVGAGI in the germline V gene. The CDR3 covers 14 residues. DNA for the CDR3: TGTGCCAGCAGAAGGACTCTGACATCCTACGAGCAGTACTTC. Protein product: CASRRTLTSYEQYF.

The chain uses TRBV19 and TRBJ1-2; 7 nucleotides match TRBD1. Germline loops: CDR1 LNHDA, CDR2 SQIVND (reference sequence). The CDR3 length is 13 residues. The ends lost 6 bases at V and 8 bases at J; junction bases unmatched: 9. CDR3 nucleotides: TGTGCCAGTAGCAGACGCGGACAGGAGGGCTACACCTTC. This encodes CASSRRGQEGYTF.

The genes are TRBV23-1 and TRBJ2-1, with TRBD2 as a possible D gene (6 bases). TRBV23-1 is labeled an ORF, and its function is uncertain. The CDR3 consists of 18 residues. Trimming removed 3 bases from V and 2 bases from J, with 20 bases in between. The CDR3, as DNA: TGCGCCAGCAGTCAGCTCAGTCAAGCGGGTGGAGCCTACAATGAGCAGTTCTTC. Its protein product is CASSQLSQAGGAYNEQFF.

The genes are TRBV10-1 and TRBJ2-7; a weak D match, TRBD1 (6 bases). This CDR3 comprises 15 residues. Germline V gives CDR1 WNHNN, CDR2 SYGVQD (reference sequence). V was clipped by 4 bases and J by 4 bases, with 17 bases between them. CDR3 in amino acids: CASSGRGPWVYEQYF. CDR3 coding DNA: TGCGCCAGCAGTGGCAGGGGCCCTTGGGTTTACGAGCAGTACTTC.

V usage is TRBV2 and J usage is TRBJ1-1, with D possibly matching TRBD1 (5 bases). CDR1 SNHLY and CDR2 FYNNEI come from the germline V gene. V was cut by 5 bases and J by 0 bases, with 16 bases left in between. The CDR3 has 16 residues. For the CDR3, the DNA is TGTGCCAGCAGTTTGCGTGGGGCAGGGATGAACACTGAAGCTTTCTTT. As protein: CASSLRGAGMNTEAFF.

The V and J genes are TRBV6-1 and TRBJ2-7; D may be TRBD2 (5 bases). This CDR3 region has 14 residues. In germline, CDR1 is MNHNS, CDR2 SASEGT. The V end was cut by 2 bases, the J end by 7 bases, with 15 bases between. DNA of the CDR3: TGTGCCAGCAGTGAAATAGCCACTACGGGAGAGCAGTACTTC. This translates into CASSEIATTGEQYF.

This sequence joins TRBV9 and TRBJ1-3; TRBD1 agrees at 10 bases. With V trimmed by 0 bases and J by 0 bases, 3 bases remained unmatched. Looked up from germline, CDR1 is SGDLS and CDR2 is YYNGEE. This CDR3 comprises 17 residues. The CDR3 DNA reads TGTGCCAGCAGCGTAGCGACAGGGGGCCTCTCTGGAAACACCATATATTTT. Translating gives CASSVATGGLSGNTIYF.